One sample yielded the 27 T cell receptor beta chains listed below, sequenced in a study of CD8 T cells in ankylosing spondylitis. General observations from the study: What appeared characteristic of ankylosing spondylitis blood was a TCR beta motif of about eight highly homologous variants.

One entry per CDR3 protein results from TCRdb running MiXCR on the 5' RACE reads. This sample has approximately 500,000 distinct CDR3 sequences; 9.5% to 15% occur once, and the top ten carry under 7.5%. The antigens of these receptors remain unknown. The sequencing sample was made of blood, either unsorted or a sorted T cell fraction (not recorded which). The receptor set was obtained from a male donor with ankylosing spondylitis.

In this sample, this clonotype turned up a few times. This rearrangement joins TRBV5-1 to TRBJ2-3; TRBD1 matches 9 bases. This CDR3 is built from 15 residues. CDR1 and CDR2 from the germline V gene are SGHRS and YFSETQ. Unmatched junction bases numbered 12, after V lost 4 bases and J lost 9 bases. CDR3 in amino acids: CASSPLDRGFGTQYF. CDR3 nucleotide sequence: TGCGCCAGCAGCCCGTTGGACAGGGGTTTCGGAACGCAGTATTTT.

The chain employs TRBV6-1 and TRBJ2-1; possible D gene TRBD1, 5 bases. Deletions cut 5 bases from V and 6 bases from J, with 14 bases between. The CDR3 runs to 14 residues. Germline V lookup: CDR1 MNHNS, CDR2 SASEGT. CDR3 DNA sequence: TGTGCCAGCAGTAGACAAAGACAGCCCAATGAGCAGTTCTTC. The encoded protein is CASSRQRQPNEQFF.

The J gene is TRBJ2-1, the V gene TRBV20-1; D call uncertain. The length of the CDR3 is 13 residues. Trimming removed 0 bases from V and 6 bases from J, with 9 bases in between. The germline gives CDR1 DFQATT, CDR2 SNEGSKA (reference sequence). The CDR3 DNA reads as TGCAGTGCTAGAGATTGGCGGCCCAATGAGCAGTTCTTC. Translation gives CSARDWRPNEQFF.

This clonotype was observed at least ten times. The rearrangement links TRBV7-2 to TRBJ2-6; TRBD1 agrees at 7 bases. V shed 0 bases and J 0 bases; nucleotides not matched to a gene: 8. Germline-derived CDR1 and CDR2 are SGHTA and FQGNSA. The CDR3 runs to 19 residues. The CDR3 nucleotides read TGTGCCAGCAGCTTAGCGTTAGGGACAGCGAGCTCTGGGGCCAACGTCCTGACTTTC. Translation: CASSLALGTASSGANVLTF.

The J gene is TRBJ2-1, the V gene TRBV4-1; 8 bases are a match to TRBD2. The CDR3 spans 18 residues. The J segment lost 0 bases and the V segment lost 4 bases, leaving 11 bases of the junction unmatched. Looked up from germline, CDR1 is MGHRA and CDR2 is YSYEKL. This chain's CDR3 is CASSRWGGGGSSYNEQFF. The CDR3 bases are TGCGCCAGCAGCCGCTGGGGGGGCGGGGGGAGCTCCTACAATGAGCAGTTCTTC.

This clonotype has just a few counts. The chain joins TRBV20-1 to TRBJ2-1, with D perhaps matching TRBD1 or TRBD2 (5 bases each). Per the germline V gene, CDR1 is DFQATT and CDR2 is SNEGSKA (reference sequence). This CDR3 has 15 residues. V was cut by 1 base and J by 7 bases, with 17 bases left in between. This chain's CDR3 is CSARVPLGPGNEQFF. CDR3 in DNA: TGCAGTGCTAGAGTTCCACTGGGACCGGGGAATGAGCAGTTCTTC.

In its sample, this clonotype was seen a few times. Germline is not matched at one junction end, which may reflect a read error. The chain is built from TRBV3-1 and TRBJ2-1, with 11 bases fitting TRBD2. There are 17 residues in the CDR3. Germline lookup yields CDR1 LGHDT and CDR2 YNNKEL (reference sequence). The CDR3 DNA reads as TGTGCCAGCAGCAAAGACACTAGCGGGAGCTCCTACAATGAGCAGTTCTTC. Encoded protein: CASSKDTSGSSYNEQFF.

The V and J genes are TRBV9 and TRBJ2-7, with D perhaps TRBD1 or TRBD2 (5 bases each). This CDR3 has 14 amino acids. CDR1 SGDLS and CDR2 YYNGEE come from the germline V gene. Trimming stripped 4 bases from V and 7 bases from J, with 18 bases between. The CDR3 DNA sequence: TGTGCCAGCAGCCCTCACCCGGACTCAGGGGAGCAGTACGTC. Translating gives CASSPHPDSGEQYV.

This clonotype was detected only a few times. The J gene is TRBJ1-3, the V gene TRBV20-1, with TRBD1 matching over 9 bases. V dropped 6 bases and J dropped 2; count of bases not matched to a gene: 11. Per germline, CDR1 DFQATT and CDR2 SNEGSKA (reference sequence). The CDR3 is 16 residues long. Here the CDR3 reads CSAVDQDRGTGNTIYF. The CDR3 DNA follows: TGCAGTGCGGTGGATCAGGACAGGGGTACTGGAAACACCATATATTTT.

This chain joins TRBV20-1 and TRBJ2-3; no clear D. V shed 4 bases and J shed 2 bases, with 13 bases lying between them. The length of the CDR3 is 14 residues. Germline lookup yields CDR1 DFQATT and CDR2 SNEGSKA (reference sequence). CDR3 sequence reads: CSAMDFGDTDTQYF. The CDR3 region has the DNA TGCAGTGCTATGGATTTTGGGGACACAGATACGCAGTATTTT.

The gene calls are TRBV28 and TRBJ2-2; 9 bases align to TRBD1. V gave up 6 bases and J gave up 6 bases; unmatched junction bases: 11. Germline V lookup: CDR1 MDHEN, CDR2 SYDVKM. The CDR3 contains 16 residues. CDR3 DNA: TGTGCCAGCAGCCCGGGACAGGGATTAAGGTCCGGGGAGCTGTTTTTT. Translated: CASSPGQGLRSGELFF.

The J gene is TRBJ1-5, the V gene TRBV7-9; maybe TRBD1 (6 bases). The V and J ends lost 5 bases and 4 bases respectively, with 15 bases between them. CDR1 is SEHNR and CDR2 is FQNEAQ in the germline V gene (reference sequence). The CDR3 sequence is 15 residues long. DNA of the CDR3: TGTGCCAGCAGCCTACAGGGACCGTCGAATCAGCCCCAGCATTTT. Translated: CASSLQGPSNQPQHF.

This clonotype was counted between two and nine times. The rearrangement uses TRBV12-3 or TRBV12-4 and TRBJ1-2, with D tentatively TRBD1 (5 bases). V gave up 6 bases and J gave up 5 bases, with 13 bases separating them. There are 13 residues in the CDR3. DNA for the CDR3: TGTGCCAGCAGGTCCGACAGCAGTTATGGCTACACCTTC. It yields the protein CASRSDSSYGYTF.

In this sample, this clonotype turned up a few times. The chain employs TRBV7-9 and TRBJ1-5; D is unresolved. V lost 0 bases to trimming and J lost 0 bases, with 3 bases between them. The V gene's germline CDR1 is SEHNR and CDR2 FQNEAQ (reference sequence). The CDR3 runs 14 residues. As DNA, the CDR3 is TGTGCCAGCAGCTTAGCGTCTAGCAATCAGCCCCAGCATTTT. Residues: CASSLASSNQPQHF.

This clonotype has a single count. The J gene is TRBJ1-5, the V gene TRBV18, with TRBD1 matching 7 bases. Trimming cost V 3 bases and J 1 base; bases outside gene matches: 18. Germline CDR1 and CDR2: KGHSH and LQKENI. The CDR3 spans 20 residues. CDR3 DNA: TGTGCCAGCTCACCGGGGGAAAGTCCAGGGGGAGATGGAAGCAATCAGCCCCAGCATTTT. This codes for CASSPGESPGGDGSNQPQHF.

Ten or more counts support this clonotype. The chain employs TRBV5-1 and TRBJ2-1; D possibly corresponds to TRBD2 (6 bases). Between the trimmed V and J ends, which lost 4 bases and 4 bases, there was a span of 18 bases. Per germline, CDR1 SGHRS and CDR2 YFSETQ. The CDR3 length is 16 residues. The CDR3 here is CASSRDLGTEYNEQFF. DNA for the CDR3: TGCGCCAGCAGCCGGGACTTGGGAACGGAGTACAATGAGCAGTTCTTC.

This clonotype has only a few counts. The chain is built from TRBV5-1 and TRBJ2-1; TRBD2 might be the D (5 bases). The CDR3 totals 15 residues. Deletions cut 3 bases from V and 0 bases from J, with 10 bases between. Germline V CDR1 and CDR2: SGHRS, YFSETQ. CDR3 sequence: CASSWTSTSYNEQFF. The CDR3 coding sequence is TGCGCCAGCAGCTGGACTTCCACCTCCTACAATGAGCAGTTCTTC.

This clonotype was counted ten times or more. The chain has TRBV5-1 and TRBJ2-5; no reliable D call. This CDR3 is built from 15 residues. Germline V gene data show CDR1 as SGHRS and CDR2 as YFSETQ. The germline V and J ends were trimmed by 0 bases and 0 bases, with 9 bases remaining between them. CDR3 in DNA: TGCGCCAGCAGCTTGGTACGGCCGTACCAAGAGACCCAGTACTTC. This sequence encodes CASSLVRPYQETQYF.

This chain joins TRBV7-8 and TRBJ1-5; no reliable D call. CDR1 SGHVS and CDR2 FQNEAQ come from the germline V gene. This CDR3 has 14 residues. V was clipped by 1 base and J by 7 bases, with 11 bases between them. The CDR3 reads CASSLVAEGQPQHF. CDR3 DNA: TGTGCCAGCAGCTTAGTGGCAGAGGGACAGCCCCAGCATTTT.

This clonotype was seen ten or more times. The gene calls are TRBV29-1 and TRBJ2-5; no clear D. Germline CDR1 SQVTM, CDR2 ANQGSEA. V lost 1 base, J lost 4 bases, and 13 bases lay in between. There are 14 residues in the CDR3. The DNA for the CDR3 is TGCAGCGTTGAAGGTCGAAGCAGCCGAGAGACCCAGTACTTC. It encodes CSVEGRSSRETQYF.

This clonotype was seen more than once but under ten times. In nucleotides, the CDR3 is TGTGCCAGCAGCTTGACTAGGGTCGGTGACACTGAAGCTTTCTTT. This gives the protein CASSLTRVGDTEAFF. This sequence joins TRBV7-9 and TRBJ1-1; no clear D. Germline V CDR1 and CDR2: SEHNR, FQNEAQ (reference sequence). Trimming left V 3 bases short and J 3 bases short, with 14 bases between. The length of the CDR3 is 15 residues.

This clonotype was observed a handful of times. CDR3 in amino acids: CASSLTARWDTQYF. For the CDR3, the DNA is TGTGCCAGCAGCTTGACAGCCCGGTGGGATACGCAGTATTTT. The rearrangement joins TRBV11-3 to TRBJ2-3, with D perhaps TRBD1 (5 bases). Germline V gene lookup returns CDR1 SGHNT and CDR2 YENEEA. With 3 bases removed from V and 6 bases from J, the gap between germline ends came to 13 bases. This CDR3 comprises 14 residues.

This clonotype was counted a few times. The CDR3 DNA sequence: TGCAGTGCTCTCGGACAGGGGAACAATGAGCAGTTCTTC. Amino acids: CSALGQGNNEQFF. The gene calls are TRBV20-1 and TRBJ2-1; 9 positions agree with TRBD1. Trimming cost V 5 bases and J 5 bases; bases outside gene matches: 4. The CDR3 totals 13 residues. Per the germline V gene, CDR1 is DFQATT and CDR2 is SNEGSKA (reference sequence).

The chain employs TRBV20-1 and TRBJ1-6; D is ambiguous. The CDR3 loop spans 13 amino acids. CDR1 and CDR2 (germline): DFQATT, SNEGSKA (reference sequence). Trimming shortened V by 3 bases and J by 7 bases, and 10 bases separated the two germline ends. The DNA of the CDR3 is TGCAGTGCTAGCCGGGAGCCAAATTCACCCCTCCACTTT. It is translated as CSASREPNSPLHF.

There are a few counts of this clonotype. CDR3 protein: CASSLVEAVTQYF. The DNA for the CDR3 is TGTGCCAGCAGCTTAGTTGAGGCCGTTACGCAGTATTTT. The chain is built from TRBV7-9 and TRBJ2-3, with D unresolved. The length of the CDR3 is 13 residues. The germline CDR1 and CDR2 sequences are SEHNR and FQNEAQ (reference sequence). Deletions cut 1 base from V and 8 bases from J, with 10 bases between.

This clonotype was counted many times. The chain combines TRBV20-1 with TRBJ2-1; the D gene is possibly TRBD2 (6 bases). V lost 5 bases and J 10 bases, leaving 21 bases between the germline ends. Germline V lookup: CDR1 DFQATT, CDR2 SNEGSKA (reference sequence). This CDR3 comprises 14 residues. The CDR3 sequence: CSASPGLGKMEQFF. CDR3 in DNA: TGCAGTGCTTCCCCGGGACTCGGAAAAATGGAGCAGTTCTTC.

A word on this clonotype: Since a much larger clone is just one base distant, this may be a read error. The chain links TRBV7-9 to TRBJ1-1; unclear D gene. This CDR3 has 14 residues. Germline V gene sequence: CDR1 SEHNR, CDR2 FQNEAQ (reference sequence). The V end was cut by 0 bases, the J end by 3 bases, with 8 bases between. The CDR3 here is CASSLAVGDTEAFF. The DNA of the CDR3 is TGTGCCAGCAGCTTAGCCGTCGGGGACACTGAAGCTTTCTTT.